This passage covers 13 T cell receptor beta chains from one sample sequenced in a study of memory CD4+ T cells and cytomegalovirus serostatus (dated by TCRdb to about 2019). The library relied on the immunoSEQ multiplex PCR assay. What TCRdb holds here is the immuneACCESS table cut down to in-frame rearrangements. Part of the clones is not present; checked against another copy, under half of the missing clones reflect an unresolved V gene, and the others are unexplained. The sample data list about 75,000 clones, and 75% to 85% of these were observed just once. Just over 2.5% of the sample lies in the top ten. Single viable CD3+CD4+CD8-CD45RO+ cells were sorted as memory CD4+ T cells on a FACSAria II. The source material was memory CD4+ T cells from blood. Receptor source: an adult in good health and CMV-seropositive.

This chain joins TRBV16 and TRBJ1-2, with TRBD1 identical over 7 bases. CDR1 KGHSY and CDR2 FQNENV come from the germline V gene. This CDR3 is built from 13 residues. V dropped 0 bases and J dropped 6; count of bases not matched to a gene: 1. The CDR3 loop reads CASSQSGQDGYTF. The CDR3 nucleotides are TGTGCCAGCAGCCAATCAGGACAGGATGGCTACACCTTC. Variable domain in full (rest from reference TRBV16 and TRBJ1-2): GEEVAQTPKHLVRGEGQKAKLYCAPIKGHSYVFWYQQVLKNEFKFLISFQNENVFDETGMPKERFSAKCLPNSPCSLEIQATKLEDSAVYFCASSQSGQDGYTFGSGTRLTVV.

The CDR3 loop reads CAWGGGNSPLHF. The CDR3 coding sequence is TGTGCCTGGGGCGGGGGGAATTCACCCCTCCACTTT. The chain carries TRBV30 and TRBJ1-6, with D tentatively TRBD1 (5 bases). The germline CDR1 and CDR2 sequences are GTSNPN and SVGIG (reference sequence). The germline V and J ends were trimmed by 5 bases and 7 bases, with 9 bases remaining between them. The CDR3 is made up of 12 amino acids. The full variable domain, with the rest looked up from reference TRBV30 and TRBJ1-6, is SQTIHQWPATLVQPVGSPLSLECTVEGTSNPNLYWYRQAAGRGLQLLFYSVGIGQISSEVPQNLSASRPQDRQFILSSKKLLLSDSGFYLCAWGGGNSPLHFGNGTRLTVT.

The rearrangement joins TRBV12-5 to TRBJ1-1; D unresolved. The V gene lost 5 bases and the J gene lost 1 base, with 8 bases spanning the gap. The CDR3 length is 13 residues. Germline CDR1 reads LGHNT; CDR2 reads FRNRAP. The CDR3 reads CASGLGRNTEAFF. CDR3 bases: TGTGCTAGTGGTCTAGGACGGAACACTGAAGCTTTCTTT. Together with reference TRBV12-5 and TRBJ1-1, the CDR3 gives the full variable domain: DARVTQTPRHKVTEMGQEVTMRCQPILGHNTVFWYRQTMMQGLELLAYFRNRAPLDDSGMPKDRFSAEMPDATLATLKIQPSEPRDSAVYFCASGLGRNTEAFFGQGTRLTVV.

The rearrangement uses TRBV10-1 and TRBJ2-1; D unclear. The germline V gene has CDR1 WNHNN and CDR2 SYGVQD (reference sequence). CDR3 size: 13 residues. V was trimmed by 3 bases and J by 9 bases, leaving 12 bases between them. CDR3 residues: CASSETLGAEQFF. The CDR3 DNA is TGCGCCAGCAGTGAAACCCTTGGCGCTGAGCAGTTCTTC.

This clone occurred once. The chain uses TRBV7-2 and TRBJ1-5; possible D gene TRBD1, 5 bases. Germline CDR1 reads SGHTA; CDR2 reads FQGNSA. This CDR3 is 14 amino acids long. V lost 4 bases, J lost 5 bases, and 12 bases lay in between. CDR3 sequence: CASSSQGGDQPQHF. CDR3 in DNA: TGTGCCAGCAGCTCTCAGGGAGGGGATCAGCCCCAGCATTTT. The whole variable domain, remainder taken from reference TRBV7-2 and TRBJ1-5, is GAGVSQSPSNKVTEKGKDVELRCDPISGHTALYWYRQSLGQGLEFLIYFQGNSAPDKSGLPSDRFSAERTGGSVSTLTIQRTQQEDSAVYLCASSSQGGDQPQHFGDGTRLSIL.

V and J are TRBV19 and TRBJ2-7, with D tentatively TRBD1 (6 bases). V lost 3 bases to trimming and J lost 6 bases, with 12 bases between them. Germline loops: CDR1 LNHDA, CDR2 SQIVND (reference sequence). The CDR3 has 13 amino acids. This CDR3 reads CASSISRRGEQYF. The CDR3 nucleotides are TGTGCCAGTAGTATTTCCCGCAGGGGCGAGCAGTACTTC.

CDR3 in DNA: TGCGCCAGCAGCAGCGGGACTAGCGGGGGCACAGATACGCAGTATTTT. It encodes CASSSGTSGGTDTQYF. This sequence joins TRBV5-1 and TRBJ2-3; 13 bases are a match to TRBD2. CDR1 is SGHRS, CDR2 YFSETQ, per germline. Losses at the gene ends were 4 bases for V and 1 base for J; bases not matched to a gene: 3. This CDR3 has 16 amino acids.

The CDR3: CASSLTATGTGLSPLHF. CDR3 coding DNA: TGTGCCAGCAGTCTAACGGCAACCGGGACAGGGCTGTCACCCCTCCACTTT. This chain uses TRBV27 with TRBJ1-6, with 9 bases that match TRBD1. The CDR3 is 17 amino acids. With V trimmed by 5 bases and J by 10 bases, 15 bases remained unmatched. The germline V gene encodes CDR1 MNHEY and CDR2 SMNVEV (reference sequence).

CDR3 nucleotide sequence: TGTGCCTGGACACCTACAGTCTCTGGAAACACCATATATTTT. Translating gives CAWTPTVSGNTIYF. J is TRBJ1-3 and V is TRBV30; D gene unclear. V lost 4 bases, J lost 0 bases, and 10 bases lay in between. The germline CDR1 and CDR2 sequences are GTSNPN and SVGIG (reference sequence). The CDR3 has 14 residues.

The chain has TRBV30 and TRBJ1-3, with D unresolved. Trimming pared 1 base from V and 4 bases from J, leaving 17 bases between. The CDR3 consists of 16 residues. The V gene's germline CDR1 is GTSNPN and CDR2 SVGIG (reference sequence). CDR3 amino acids: CAWSAKVGNVGNTIYF. DNA for the CDR3: TGTGCCTGGAGTGCAAAAGTTGGGAACGTCGGAAACACCATATATTTT.

In its sample, this clone was seen once. The gene calls are TRBV19 and TRBJ1-2; 7 bases align to TRBD1. CDR1 and CDR2 from the germline V gene are LNHDA and SQIVND (reference sequence). This CDR3 has 14 amino acids. The J segment lost 0 bases and the V segment lost 5 bases, leaving 3 bases of the junction unmatched. DNA for the CDR3: TGTGCCAGTAGTGTTCAGGGGGCTAACTATGGCTACACCTTC. It encodes CASSVQGANYGYTF.

The chain combines TRBV10-3 with TRBJ2-2, with TRBD2 matching over 9 bases. The CDR3 consists of 15 residues. With V trimmed by 0 bases and J by 7 bases, 3 bases remained unmatched. Germline values: CDR1 ENHRY, CDR2 SYGVKD. The CDR3, as DNA: TGTGCCATCAGTGAGTCGACTAGCGGAATCGGGGAGCTGTTTTTT. Its protein is CAISESTSGIGELFF.

The rearrangement links TRBV2 to TRBJ2-6, with D unresolved. Germline V gene data show CDR1 as SNHLY and CDR2 as FYNNEI. The CDR3 extends over 13 amino acids. Trimming took off 4 bases at V and 4 bases at J, with 5 bases between the two ends. CDR3 in DNA: TGTGCCAGCAGTGTAAAAGGGGCCAACGTCCTGACTTTC. Amino acids: CASSVKGANVLTF.